Listed here is a single T cell receptor (beta chain). Its antigen is not known. This sample stems from a study of shared clonotypes between healthy human individuals. Study-level background: Samples came from two female and three male donors aged 18 to 49. Study-wide findings and caveats: Read depth was anticipated to influence clonotype sharing among donors.

TCRdb's copy holds only in-frame clones and misses some; the assay was immunoSEQ multiplex PCR. The data hold 1,500,000 or so clones, with approximately 98.5% observed a single time. V lost 6 bases and J 3 bases, leaving 11 bases between the germline ends. The germline gives CDR1 MNHEY, CDR2 SVGAGI. The CDR3 spans 14 residues. Sample: naive CD4+ T cells sorted from blood. Indicated subset: CD45RA+ positively selected. The receptor was isolated from a man aged 25-45 years in good health. The rearrangement links TRBV6-5 to TRBJ2-2; perhaps TRBD1 as D (5 bases). CDR3 in DNA: TGTGCCAGCAGGATGGACACCTACACCGGGGAGCTGTTTTTT. Translated: CASRMDTYTGELFF.